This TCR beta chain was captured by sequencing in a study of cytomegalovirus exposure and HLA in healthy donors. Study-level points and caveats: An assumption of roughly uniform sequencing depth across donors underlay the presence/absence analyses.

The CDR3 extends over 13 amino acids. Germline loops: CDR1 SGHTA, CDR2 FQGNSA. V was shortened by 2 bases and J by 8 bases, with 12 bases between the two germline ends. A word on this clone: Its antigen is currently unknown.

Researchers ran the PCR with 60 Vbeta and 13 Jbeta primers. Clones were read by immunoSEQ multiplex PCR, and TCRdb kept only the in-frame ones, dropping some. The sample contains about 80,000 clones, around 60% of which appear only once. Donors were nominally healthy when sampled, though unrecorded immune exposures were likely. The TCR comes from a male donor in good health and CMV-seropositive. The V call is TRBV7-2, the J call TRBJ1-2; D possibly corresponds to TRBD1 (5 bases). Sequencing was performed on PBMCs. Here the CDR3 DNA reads TGTGCCAGCAGCTTAAGCCAGGGCTACGGCTACACCTTC. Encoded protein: CASSLSQGYGYTF.